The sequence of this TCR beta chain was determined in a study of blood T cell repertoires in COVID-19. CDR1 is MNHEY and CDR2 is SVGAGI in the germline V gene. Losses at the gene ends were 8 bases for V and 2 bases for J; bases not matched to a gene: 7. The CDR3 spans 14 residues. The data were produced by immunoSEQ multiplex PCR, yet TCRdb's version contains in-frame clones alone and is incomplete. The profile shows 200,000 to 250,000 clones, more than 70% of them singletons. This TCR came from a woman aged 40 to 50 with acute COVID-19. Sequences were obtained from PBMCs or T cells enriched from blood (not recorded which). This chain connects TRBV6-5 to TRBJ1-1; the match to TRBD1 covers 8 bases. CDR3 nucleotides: TGTGCCAGCGGGCCAGGGGGCGTAAACACTGAAGCTTTCTTT. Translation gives CASGPGGVNTEAFF.